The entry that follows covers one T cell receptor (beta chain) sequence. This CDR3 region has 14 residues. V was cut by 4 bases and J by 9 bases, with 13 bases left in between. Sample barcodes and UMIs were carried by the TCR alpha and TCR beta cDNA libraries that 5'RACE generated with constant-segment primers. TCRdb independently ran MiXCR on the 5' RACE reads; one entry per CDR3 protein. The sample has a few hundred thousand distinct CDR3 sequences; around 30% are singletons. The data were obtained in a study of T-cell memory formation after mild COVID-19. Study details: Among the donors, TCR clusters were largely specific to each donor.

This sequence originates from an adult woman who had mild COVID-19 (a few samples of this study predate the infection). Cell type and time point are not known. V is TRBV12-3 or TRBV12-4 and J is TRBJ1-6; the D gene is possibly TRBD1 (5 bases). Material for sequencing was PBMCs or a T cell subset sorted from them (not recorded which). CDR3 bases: TGTGCCAGCAGTTGGGTAGGGAGGGGTTCACCCCTCCACTTT. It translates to CASSWVGRGSPLHF.